The clone carrying this T cell receptor (beta chain) occurred many times. The entry originates in a study of naive and memory T cell subsets. CDR1 and CDR2 from the germline V gene are DFQATT and SNEGSKA (reference sequence). Trimming cost V 2 bases and J 7 bases, with 18 bases left between them. CDR3 length: 14 amino acids. The beta constant-region primer was an equimolar mix of two oligonucleotides covering TRBC1 and TRBC2. An oligonucleotide with the SP2 primer and a 12-nucleotide UMI was ligated to the cDNA 3' end. MiXCR, applied by TCRdb to the UMI-ligation and nested PCR reads, yields one record per CDR3 protein. The sample holds roughly 98,000 distinct CDR3 sequences, 5.5% to 8.5% seen once.

This clonotype was sampled from a human donor in good health. The chain joins TRBV20-1 to TRBJ2-7; TRBD2 might be the D (5 bases). The source material was central memory CD4+ T cells from blood. The CDR3 loop reads CSARPSGRSGEQYF. The CDR3 coding sequence is TGCAGTGCTAGACCCTCGGGCCGCTCGGGAGAGCAGTACTTC.